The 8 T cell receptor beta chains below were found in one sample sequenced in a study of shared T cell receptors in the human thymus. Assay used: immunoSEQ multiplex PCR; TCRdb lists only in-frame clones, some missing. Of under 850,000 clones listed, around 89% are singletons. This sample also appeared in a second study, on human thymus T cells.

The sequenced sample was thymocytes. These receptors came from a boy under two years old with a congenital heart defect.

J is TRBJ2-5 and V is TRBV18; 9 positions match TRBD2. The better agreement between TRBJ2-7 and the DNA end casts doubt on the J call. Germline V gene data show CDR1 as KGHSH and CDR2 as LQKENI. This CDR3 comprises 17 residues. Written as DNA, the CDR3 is TGTGCCAGCTCACCACCGAGGCTTAGCGGGAGAAGCTACGAGCAGTACTTC. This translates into CASSPPRLSGRSYEQYF.

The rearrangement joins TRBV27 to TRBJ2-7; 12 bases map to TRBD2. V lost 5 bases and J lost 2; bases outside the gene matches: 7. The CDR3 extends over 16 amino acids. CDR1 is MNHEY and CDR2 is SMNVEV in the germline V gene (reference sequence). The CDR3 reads CASSQGLAGPPYEQYF. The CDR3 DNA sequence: TGTGCCAGCAGTCAAGGACTAGCGGGACCCCCCTACGAGCAGTACTTC.

Here the CDR3 reads CAWSLRTASPYSNQPQHF. CDR3 sequence (DNA): TGTGCCTGGAGTCTTCGGACAGCCTCTCCCTATAGCAATCAGCCCCAGCATTTT. The chain employs TRBV30 and TRBJ1-5, with D tentatively TRBD1 (6 bases). In germline, CDR1 is GTSNPN, CDR2 SVGIG (reference sequence). V was cut by 2 bases and J by 0 bases, with 20 bases left in between. CDR3 size: 18 residues.

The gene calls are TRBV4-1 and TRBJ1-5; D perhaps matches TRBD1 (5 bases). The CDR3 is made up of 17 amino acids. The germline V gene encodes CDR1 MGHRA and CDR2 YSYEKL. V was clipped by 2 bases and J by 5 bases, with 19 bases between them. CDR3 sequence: CASSQLHRQLWDQPQHF. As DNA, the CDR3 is TGCGCCAGCAGCCAACTCCATCGACAGCTTTGGGATCAGCCCCAGCATTTT.

Here the CDR3 DNA reads TGCGCCAGCAGCCCCATTGGACTAGCGGGAGGGCCTGGGGGGACAGATACGCAGTATTTT. Protein product: CASSPIGLAGGPGGTDTQYF. This chain uses TRBV4-1 with TRBJ2-3, with 15 positions matching TRBD2. The CDR3 consists of 20 residues. The junction had 14 bases not matched to a gene; V was cut back by 4 bases and J by 3 bases. CDR1 is MGHRA, CDR2 YSYEKL, per germline.

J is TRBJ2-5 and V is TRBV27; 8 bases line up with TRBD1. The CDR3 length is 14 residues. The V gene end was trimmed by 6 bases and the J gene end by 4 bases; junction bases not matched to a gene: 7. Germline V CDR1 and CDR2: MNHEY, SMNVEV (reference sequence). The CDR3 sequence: CASSPGQGLETQYF. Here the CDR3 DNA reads TGTGCCAGCAGCCCCGGACAGGGTTTAGAGACCCAGTACTTC.

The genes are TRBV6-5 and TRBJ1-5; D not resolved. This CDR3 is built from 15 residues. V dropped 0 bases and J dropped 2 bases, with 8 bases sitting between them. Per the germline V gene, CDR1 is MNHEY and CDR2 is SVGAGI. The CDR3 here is CASSYSSTGNQPQHF. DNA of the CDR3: TGTGCCAGCAGTTACTCTAGTACTGGCAATCAGCCCCAGCATTTT.

CDR3 nucleotide sequence: TGTGCCAGCAGTCCCGTAGCGGGGGACTTAAACAATGAGCAGTTCTTC. It specifies CASSPVAGDLNNEQFF. The gene calls are TRBV27 and TRBJ2-1; TRBD2 matches at 9 bases. Per the germline V gene, CDR1 is MNHEY and CDR2 is SMNVEV (reference sequence). The CDR3 extends over 16 amino acids. With V trimmed by 5 bases and J by 5 bases, 10 bases remained unmatched.